This T cell receptor beta chain stems from a study of cytotoxic CD8 clonotypes in ibrutinib-treated CLL. Background on the study: Samples averaged 255,043 productive templates and tens of thousands of productive rearrangements.

TCRdb's table, derived via immunoSEQ multiplex PCR, lists solely in-frame clones and lacks some. Of more than 200,000 clones listed, 75% to 80% are singletons. The V gene end was trimmed by 4 bases and the J gene end by 6 bases; junction bases not matched to a gene: 3. The V gene's germline CDR1 is SGHDT and CDR2 YYEEEE. This CDR3 is 14 amino acids long. On this clone: The antigen remains undetermined.

The study's findings and limits: Sustained-remission and progressing patients were not sampled at matched times. Baseline clonality, higher than in age-matched healthy donors, tracked circulating CD8+ T-cell counts.

This TCR was recovered from a human donor with chronic lymphocytic leukemia. The sequences come from PBMCs, collected after 12 months of ibrutinib treatment. This chain uses TRBV5-6 with TRBJ2-1, with 11 positions matching TRBD1. The CDR3 region has the DNA TGTGCCAGCAGCCGGACAGGGGGCTCCAATGAGCAGTTCTTC. Translated: CASSRTGGSNEQFF.